The T cell receptor (beta chain) under discussion was sequenced for a study of cytomegalovirus exposure and HLA in healthy donors. Findings of the study overall: The listing of some 170 TCR beta chains classed them as cytomegalovirus-associated.

The sample holds one count of this clone. Its antigen is unidentified. PCR involved 60 Vbeta and 13 Jbeta primers. Only in-frame clones appear in the TCRdb table, and some are missing; sequencing was by immunoSEQ multiplex PCR. The table records 85,000 to 90,000 clones, about 66% of them present only once. The receptor comes from a man under 40 in good health and CMV-seronegative. Sequencing was carried out using PBMCs.

The CDR3 region is CASSVDPGAANYGYTF. The CDR3 DNA reads as TGTGCCAGCAGCGTAGATCCAGGGGCAGCTAACTATGGCTACACCTTC. The J gene is TRBJ1-2, the V gene TRBV9; D might be TRBD1 (6 bases). The CDR3 is made up of 16 amino acids. The V gene's germline CDR1 is SGDLS and CDR2 YYNGEE. V gave up 0 bases and J gave up 0 bases, with 12 bases separating them.